The text below deals with one T cell receptor (beta chain). Assay: immunoSEQ multiplex PCR; the TCRdb copy retains only in-frame clones and omits some. The table has roughly 96,000 clones, 70% to 90% seen once. The record originates from a study of T cell responses to AZD1222 COVID-19 vaccine. The material sequenced was peripheral blood, taken on day 0 of AZD1222 vaccination. The sequence was collected from an adult in good health.

The CDR3 loop reads CSVDARENYGYTF. CDR3 bases: TGCAGCGTTGACGCCAGGGAAAACTATGGCTACACCTTC. This chain connects TRBV29-1 to TRBJ1-2; D perhaps matches TRBD1 (5 bases). CDR1 and CDR2 from the germline V gene are SQVTM and ANQGSEA. The ends were cut back, 3 bases at V and 2 bases at J, with 10 bases in the middle. The CDR3 is 13 amino acids.